This TCR beta chain was captured in a study of T cell repertoires in aging, cancer and after chemotherapy. About this clonotype: Its antigen is undetermined.

TCR beta rearrangements were amplified from peripheral blood genomic DNA. The ends were cut back, 5 bases at V and 1 base at J, with 11 bases in the middle. This CDR3 has 14 residues. Germline assignment: CDR1 LNHDA and CDR2 SQIVND (reference sequence). A mixed TRB-A/B primer pool amplified rearranged TRB by multiplex touch-down PCR. From the multiplex PCR reads, TCRdb called clonotypes with MiXCR, one entry per CDR3 protein. The sample gives under 4,500 distinct CDR3 sequences, approximately 40% of which show up once; about 3.6% is in the top ten. General study findings and limits: Loss of evenness, beyond lost richness, contributed to age-related TCR diversity decline in cancer patients. Immunological memory after chemotherapy cannot be judged from the repertoire data. Rebound thymic output was suggested by rising median generation probability during chemotherapy in each cancer cohort.

The rearrangement links TRBV19 to TRBJ1-1; D gene unclear. This sequence originates from a human donor with a blood cancer. The sequenced sample was blood. The CDR3 region is CASSPDFQNTEAFF. The CDR3 coding sequence is TGTGCCAGTAGTCCAGATTTCCAGAACACTGAAGCTTTCTTT.